This T cell receptor (beta chain) stems from a study of early T cells in non-severe SARS-CoV-2 infection. The CDR3 has 14 amino acids. J was trimmed by 5 bases and V by 7 bases; bases with no gene match: 3. This clonotype was recorded many times. TCRdb processed the 5' RACE reads anew with MiXCR; each CDR3 protein has one entry. The sample has around 40,000 distinct CDR3 sequences, 5.9% seen once. Sequenced material: whole blood. The chain combines TRBV12-3 or TRBV12-4 with TRBJ2-2; 11 bases are shared with TRBD2. The TCR was taken from an adult who was a healthcare worker with PCR-confirmed SARS-CoV-2 infection or an uninfected control (not recorded which). CDR3 amino acids: CASTLAGVTGELFF. The CDR3 DNA sequence: TGTGCCAGCACACTAGCGGGAGTTACCGGGGAGCTGTTTTTT.